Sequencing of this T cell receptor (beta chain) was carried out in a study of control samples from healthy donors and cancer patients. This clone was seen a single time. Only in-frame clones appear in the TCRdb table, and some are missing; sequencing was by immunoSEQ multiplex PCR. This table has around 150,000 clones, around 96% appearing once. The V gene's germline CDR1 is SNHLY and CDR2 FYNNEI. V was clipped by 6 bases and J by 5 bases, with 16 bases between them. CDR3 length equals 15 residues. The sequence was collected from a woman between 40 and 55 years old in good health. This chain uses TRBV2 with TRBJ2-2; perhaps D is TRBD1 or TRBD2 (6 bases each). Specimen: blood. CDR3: CASSSGAGETGELFF. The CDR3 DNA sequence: TGTGCCAGCAGCTCGGGGGCCGGGGAGACCGGGGAGCTGTTTTTT.